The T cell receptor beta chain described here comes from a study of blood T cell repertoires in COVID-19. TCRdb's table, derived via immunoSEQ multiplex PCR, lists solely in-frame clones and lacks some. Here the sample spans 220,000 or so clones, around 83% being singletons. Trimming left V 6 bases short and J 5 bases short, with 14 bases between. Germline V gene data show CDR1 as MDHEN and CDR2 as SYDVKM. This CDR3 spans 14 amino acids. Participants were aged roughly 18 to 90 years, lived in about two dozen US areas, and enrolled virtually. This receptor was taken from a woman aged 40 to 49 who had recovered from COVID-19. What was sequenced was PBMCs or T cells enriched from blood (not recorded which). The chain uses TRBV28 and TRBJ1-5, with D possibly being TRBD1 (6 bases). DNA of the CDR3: TGTGCCAGCAGCATTTGGGGGCGAGATCAGCCCCAGCATTTT. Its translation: CASSIWGRDQPQHF.